Many counts were recorded for the clone carrying this T cell receptor beta chain. Its antigen is not identified. This sample was included in a study of naive and memory T cell subsets. Study-wide findings and caveats: More TCRs at tuberculin sites were read as hypersensitivity T cell infiltration. TCRs were reportedly recovered from both biopsy types, mostly tuberculin test sites.

V lost 0 bases and J 2 bases, leaving 11 bases between the germline ends. CDR1 SGHVS and CDR2 FNYEAQ come from the germline V gene. This CDR3 comprises 15 residues. Treatment reported: skin biopsy from PPD injection site in Mantoux-positive individual. A UMI-containing oligonucleotide was joined by 3' ligation to the TCR cDNA template. Skin biopsies came from PPD injection sites in Mantoux-positive individuals. Ligated cDNA underwent four rounds of PCR with nested alpha and beta constant region primers and SP2. Alpha and beta constant region primers primed reverse transcription for blood and skin samples. One entry per CDR3 protein results from TCRdb running MiXCR on the UMI-ligation and nested PCR reads. The sample has around 35,000 distinct CDR3 sequences, 11% seen once.

The TCR originated in an adult in good health. Sequenced here: skin, sampled from a tuberculin skin test site. The V and J genes are TRBV7-6 and TRBJ2-7; D is unresolved. CDR3 DNA: TGTGCCAGCAGCTTAGCGTACGGGCTTGCCTACGAGCAGTACTTC. Its protein product is CASSLAYGLAYEQYF. Based on the CDR3 plus reference TRBV7-6 and TRBJ2-7, the full variable domain is GAGVSQSPRYKVTKRGQDVALRCDPISGHVSLYWYRQALGQGPEFLTYFNYEAQQDKSGLPNDRFSAERPEGSISTLTIQRTEQRDSAMYRCASSLAYGLAYEQYFGPGTRLTVT.